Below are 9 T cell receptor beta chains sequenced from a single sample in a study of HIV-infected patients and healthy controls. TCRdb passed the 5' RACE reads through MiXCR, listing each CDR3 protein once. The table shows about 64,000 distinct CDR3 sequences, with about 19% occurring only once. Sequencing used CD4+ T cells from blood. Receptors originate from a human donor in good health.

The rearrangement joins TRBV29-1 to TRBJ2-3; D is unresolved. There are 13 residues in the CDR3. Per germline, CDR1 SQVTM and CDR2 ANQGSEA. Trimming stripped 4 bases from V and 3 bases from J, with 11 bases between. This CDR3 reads CSVAGRATDTQYF. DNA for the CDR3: TGCAGCGTTGCTGGTCGAGCGACAGATACGCAGTATTTT.

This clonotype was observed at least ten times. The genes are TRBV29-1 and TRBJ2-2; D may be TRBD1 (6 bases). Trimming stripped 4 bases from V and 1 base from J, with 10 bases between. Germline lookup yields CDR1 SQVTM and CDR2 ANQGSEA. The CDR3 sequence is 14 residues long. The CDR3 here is CSVVNRVNTGELFF. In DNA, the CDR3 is TGCAGCGTTGTCAACAGGGTGAACACCGGGGAGCTGTTTTTT.

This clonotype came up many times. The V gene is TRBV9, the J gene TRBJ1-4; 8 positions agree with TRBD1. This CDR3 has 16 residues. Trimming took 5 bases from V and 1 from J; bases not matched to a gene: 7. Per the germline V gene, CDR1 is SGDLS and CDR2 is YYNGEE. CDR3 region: CASSSNDRGTNEKLFF. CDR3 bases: TGTGCCAGCAGTAGTAACGACAGGGGAACTAATGAAAAACTGTTTTTT.

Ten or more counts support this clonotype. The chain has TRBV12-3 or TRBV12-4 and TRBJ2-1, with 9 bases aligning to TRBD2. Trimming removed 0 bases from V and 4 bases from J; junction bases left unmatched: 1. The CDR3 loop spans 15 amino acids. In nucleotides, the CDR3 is TGTGCCAGCAGTTTAGCGCTAGCGGGGTACAATGAGCAGTTCTTC. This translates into CASSLALAGYNEQFF.

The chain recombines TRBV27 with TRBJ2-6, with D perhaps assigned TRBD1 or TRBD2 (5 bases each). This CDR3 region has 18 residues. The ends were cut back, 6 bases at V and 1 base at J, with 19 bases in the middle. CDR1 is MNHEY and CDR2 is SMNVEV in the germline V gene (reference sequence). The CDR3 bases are TGTGCCAGCAGACCCTATGGGACGGCGATTTCTGGGGCCAACGTCCTGACTTTC. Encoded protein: CASRPYGTAISGANVLTF. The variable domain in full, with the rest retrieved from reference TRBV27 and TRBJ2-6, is EAQVTQNPRYLITVTGKKLTVTCSQNMNHEYMSWYRQDPGLGLRQIYYSMNVEVTDKGDVPEGYKVSRKEKRNFPLILESPSPNQTSLYFCASRPYGTAISGANVLTFGAGSRLTVL.

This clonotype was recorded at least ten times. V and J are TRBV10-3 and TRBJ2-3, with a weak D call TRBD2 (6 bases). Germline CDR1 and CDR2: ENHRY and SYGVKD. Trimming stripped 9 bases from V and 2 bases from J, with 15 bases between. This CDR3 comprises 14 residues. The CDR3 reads CAISSGTYTDTQYF. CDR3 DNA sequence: TGTGCCATATCATCCGGGACTTACACAGATACGCAGTATTTT.

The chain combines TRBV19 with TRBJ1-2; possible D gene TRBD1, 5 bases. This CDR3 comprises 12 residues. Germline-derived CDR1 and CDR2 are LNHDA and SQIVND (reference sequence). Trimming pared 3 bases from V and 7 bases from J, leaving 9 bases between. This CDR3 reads CASSIPGGGYTF. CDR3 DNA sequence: TGTGCCAGTAGTATCCCCGGGGGTGGCTACACCTTC.

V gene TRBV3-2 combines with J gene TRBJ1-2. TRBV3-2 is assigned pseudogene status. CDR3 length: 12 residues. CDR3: CASRPANYGYTF. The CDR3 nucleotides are TGTGCCAGCAGACCGGCTAACTATGGCTACACCTTC.

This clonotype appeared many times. The CDR3 DNA is TGCAGTGCTAGCTGGGACCAAATTGAAGCTTTCTTT. Its translation: CSASWDQIEAFF. The gene calls are TRBV20-1 and TRBJ1-1, with a tentative D call TRBD1 (5 bases). Germline assignment: CDR1 DFQATT and CDR2 SNEGSKA (reference sequence). The CDR3 consists of 12 residues. V dropped 3 bases and J dropped 7 bases, with 12 bases sitting between them.